Presented here are 4 T cell receptor beta chains from one specimen sequenced in a study of T cell responses to AZD1222 COVID-19 vaccine. The assay was immunoSEQ multiplex PCR, and TCRdb's table has in-frame clones only and misses some. This table holds about 110,000 clones, roughly 86% found once. Sequences were derived from peripheral blood, sampled on day 0 of AZD1222 vaccination. These receptors all come from an adult in good health.

V gene TRBV7-2 combines with J gene TRBJ2-1; TRBD1 agrees at 7 bases. From germline, CDR1 is SGHTA and CDR2 FQGNSA. With V trimmed by 1 base and J by 4 bases, 4 bases remained unmatched. The CDR3 is 15 amino acids. CDR3 nucleotides: TGTGCCAGCAGCTTAGGGGGACAGTATTACAATGAGCAGTTCTTC. Amino acid sequence: CASSLGGQYYNEQFF.

The chain recombines TRBV7-9 with TRBJ2-4, with D maybe TRBD2 (7 bases). V lost 1 base, J lost 9 bases, and 16 bases lay in between. The germline V gene encodes CDR1 SEHNR and CDR2 FQNEAQ (reference sequence). The CDR3 is made up of 15 amino acids. The CDR3 nucleotides read TGTGCCAGCAGCTTAGAACTCTCTGCGGGGGCCATTCAGTACTTC. This encodes CASSLELSAGAIQYF.

This clone was seen only a few times. V gene TRBV20-1 combines with J gene TRBJ1-1; a weak D match, TRBD1 (5 bases). V was clipped by 6 bases and J by 9 bases, with 11 bases between them. This CDR3 region has 10 residues. The V gene's germline CDR1 is DFQATT and CDR2 SNEGSKA (reference sequence). CDR3 sequence (DNA): TGCAGTGCCTTAGACAGAAAAGCTTTCTTT. It is translated as CSALDRKAFF.

V gene TRBV11-1 combines with J gene TRBJ2-5, with a weak D call TRBD2 (6 bases). The CDR3 spans 14 residues. The ends were cut back, 6 bases at V and 5 bases at J, with 16 bases in the middle. CDR1 SGHAT and CDR2 FQDESV come from the germline V gene (reference sequence). The chain's CDR3 is CASREGQRKETQYF. In nucleotides, the CDR3 is TGTGCCAGCAGGGAGGGCCAACGGAAGGAGACCCAGTACTTC.